This TCR beta chain was retrieved from a study of identifying expanded T cells in peripheral blood (dated 2019 in TCRdb). About the study as a whole: Technical replicates were generated by sequencing separate aliquots of the same genomic DNA pool, with four replicates compared pairwise.

What the authors observed across the whole study: Between technical replicates the binomial model flagged 1 to 1.5 differentially abundant clones, whereas over about 2 weeks the binomial model flagged about 16.4 and over about 4 weeks 19 to 20. Across all healthy donors, variance in clone template counts between roughly two-week samples was found to increase significantly with total template count. Across all healthy-donor time intervals, the beta-binomial model significantly cut both the number of clones called differentially abundant and the false-positive rate. The authors expected that over much longer intervals, such as months to years, biological variance in healthy repertoires might increase even further.

Of note for this clone: Its antigen target is currently unknown. No clone much larger than this one lies a single base away; base qualities are absent.

V gives up 5 bases and J gives up 4 bases, and the segment between their germline ends measures 12 bases. CDR1 is given as SEHNR and CDR2 as FQNEAQ, both from the germline V gene (reference sequence). From the cysteine through the phenylalanine, the CDR3 covers 15 amino acids. Left in the record is the CDR3 DNA by itself, 45 bases read in frame from the first base. No immune events such as infections were documented for the healthy donors during the collection period. Blood repertoires from healthy donors were used as a training cohort for calibrating time-dependent variance in a beta-binomial model of differential abundance of T-cell clones. The training cohort included approximately ten healthy donors, of whom 3 were female and 7 were male. The donors were between roughly 25 and 64 years old, with an average age of approximately 47 years. Whole blood was collected from each healthy donor at three time points spaced approximately 13 days apart and obtained from a commercial supplier. For immunosequencing, genomic DNA was extracted from unsorted whole blood.

The immunoSEQ Assay, which uses bias-controlled multiplex PCR amplification of genomic DNA, was used to profile TCRbeta CDR3 regions. The source study handled its data this way. The absolute abundance of each unique TCRbeta CDR3 region was quantified after sequences were collapsed and filtered. Differential abundance was assessed using a binomial (Fisher-equivalent) model and a beta-binomial model in which time-dependent variance fitted from healthy donors was added. Clones with fewer than 5 combined templates were excluded, and clones with Benjamini-Hochberg FDR below 0.01 were called differentially abundant. Using the form v = (b*log(k)+a)^2, the beta-binomial variance was modeled as a function of the total template count across the two samples. TCRdb took this table from immuneACCESS and kept in-frame rearrangements with V and J called. Such tables lack part of the clones; where checked against another copy, unresolved V genes explain under half of the gap, and the rest is unexplained. The DNA was the basis for D and trimming; V, J and clone size are from that table. The sample includes roughly 78,000 clones, with 85% to 90% observed a single time. The ten largest make up more than 2.5% of the sample.

The source material was blood. The TCR comes from a person aged 18 to 75 in good health. The chain joins TRBV7-9 to TRBJ2-6, with no reliable assignment of the D segment. The CDR3 protein is CASSPPSAGANVLTF. In nucleotide form, the sequence is TGTGCCAGCAGCCCCCCCTCGGCAGGGGCCAACGTCCTGACTTTC. The full variable domain, with segments outside the CDR3 supplied by the reference TRBV7-9 and TRBJ2-6 proteins, appears as DTGVSQNPRHKITKRGQNVTFRCDPISEHNRLYWYRQTLGQGPEFLTYFQNEAQLEKSRLLSDRFSAERPKGSFSTLEIQRTEQGDSAMYLCASSPPSAGANVLTFGAGSRLTVL.